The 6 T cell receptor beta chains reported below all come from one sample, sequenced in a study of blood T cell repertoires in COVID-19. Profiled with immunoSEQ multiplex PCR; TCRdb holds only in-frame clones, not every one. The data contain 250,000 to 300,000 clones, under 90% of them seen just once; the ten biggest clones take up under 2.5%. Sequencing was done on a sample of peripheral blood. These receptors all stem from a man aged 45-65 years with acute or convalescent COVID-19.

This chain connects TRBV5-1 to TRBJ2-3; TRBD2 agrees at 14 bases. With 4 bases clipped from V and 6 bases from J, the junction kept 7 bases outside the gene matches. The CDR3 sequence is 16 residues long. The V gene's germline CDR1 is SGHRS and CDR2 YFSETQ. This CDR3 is CASSTGTSGGGDTQYF. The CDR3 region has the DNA TGCGCCAGCAGCACTGGGACTAGCGGGGGCGGTGATACGCAGTATTTT.

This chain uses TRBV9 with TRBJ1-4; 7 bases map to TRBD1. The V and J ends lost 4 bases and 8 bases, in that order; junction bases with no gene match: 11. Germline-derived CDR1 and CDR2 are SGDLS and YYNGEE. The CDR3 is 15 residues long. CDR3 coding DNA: TGTGCCAGCAGCTCACGGGCAGGGGGTCGGGAAAAACTGTTTTTT. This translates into CASSSRAGGREKLFF. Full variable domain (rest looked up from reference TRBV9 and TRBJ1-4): DSGVTQTPKHLITATGQRVTLRCSPRSGDLSVYWYQQSLDQGLQFLIQYYNGEERAKGNILERFSAQQFPDLHSELNLSSLELGDSALYFCASSSRAGGREKLFFGSGTQLSVL.

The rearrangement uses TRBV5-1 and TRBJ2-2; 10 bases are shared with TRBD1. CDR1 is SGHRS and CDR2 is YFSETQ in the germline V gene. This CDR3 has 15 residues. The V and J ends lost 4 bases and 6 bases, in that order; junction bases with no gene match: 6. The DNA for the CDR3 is TGCGCCAGCAGCGAAGGGACAGGGGTGGCCGGGGAGCTGTTTTTT. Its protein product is CASSEGTGVAGELFF. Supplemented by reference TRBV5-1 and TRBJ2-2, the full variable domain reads KAGVTQTPRYLIKTRGQQVTLSCSPISGHRSVSWYQQTPGQGLQFLFEYFSETQRNKGNFPGRFSGRQFSNSRSEMNVSTLELGDSALYLCASSEGTGVAGELFFGEGSRLTVL.

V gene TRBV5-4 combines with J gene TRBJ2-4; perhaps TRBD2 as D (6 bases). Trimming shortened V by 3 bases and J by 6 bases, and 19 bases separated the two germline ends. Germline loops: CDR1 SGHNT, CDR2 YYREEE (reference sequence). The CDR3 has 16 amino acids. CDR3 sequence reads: CASSSVLGGPANIQYF. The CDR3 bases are TGTGCCAGCAGCTCCGTACTTGGAGGGCCCGCAAACATTCAGTACTTC. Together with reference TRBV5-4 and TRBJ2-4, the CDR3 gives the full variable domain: ETGVTQSPTHLIKTRGQQVTLRCSSQSGHNTVSWYQQALGQGPQFIFQYYREEENGRGNFPPRFSGLQFPNYSSELNVNALELDDSALYLCASSSVLGGPANIQYFGAGTRLSVL.

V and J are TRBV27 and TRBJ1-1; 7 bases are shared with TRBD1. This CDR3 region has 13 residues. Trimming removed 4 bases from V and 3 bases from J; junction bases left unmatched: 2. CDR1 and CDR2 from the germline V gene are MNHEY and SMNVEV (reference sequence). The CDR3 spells CASSSRGHTEAFF. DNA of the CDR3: TGTGCCAGCAGTTCGAGGGGGCACACTGAAGCTTTCTTT.

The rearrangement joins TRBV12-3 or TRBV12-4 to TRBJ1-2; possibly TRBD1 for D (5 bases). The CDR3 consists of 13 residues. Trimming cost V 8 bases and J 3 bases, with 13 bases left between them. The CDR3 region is CASRGRGDYGYTF. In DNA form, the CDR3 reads TGTGCCAGCCGGGGGAGAGGGGACTATGGCTACACCTTC.